This T cell receptor (beta chain) originates from a study of blood T cell repertoires in COVID-19. Germline CDR1 is SGHNT and CDR2 is YYREEE (reference sequence). The CDR3 consists of 14 residues. V was clipped by 0 bases and J by 9 bases, with 10 bases between them. Sequencing was performed with immunoSEQ multiplex PCR; in TCRdb, only in-frame clones are kept and a portion is missing. The table has over 150,000 clones, 80% to 85% seen once. This sequence joins TRBV5-4 and TRBJ1-6; the D is unclear. The sequence was obtained from a woman aged 60-75 years with acute or convalescent COVID-19. Sequencing was performed on peripheral blood. The CDR3 is CASSLGAPFSPLHF. In nucleotides, the CDR3 is TGTGCCAGCAGCTTGGGGGCTCCCTTTTCACCCCTCCACTTT.